The 26 T cell receptor beta chains below all came from one sample that was sequenced in a study of neurological immune-mediated disorders. TCRdb used MiXCR to reprocess the 5' RACE reads, holding one entry per CDR3 protein. The sample lists about 92,000 distinct CDR3 sequences, approximately 4% occurring once. The sample was PBMCs. The receptors here all came from a woman between 50 and 59 years old with multiple sclerosis.

The chain uses TRBV6-2 or TRBV6-3 and TRBJ2-3; TRBD2 matches at 7 bases. The V segment lost 9 bases and the J segment 6 bases; nucleotides outside the gene matches: 18. Per germline, CDR1 MNHEY and CDR2 SVGEGT. CDR3 size: 16 residues. The CDR3, as DNA: TGTGCCAGTACTCAAGGCATAGAAACAGCGGGGGATACGCAGTATTTT. Translation: CASTQGIETAGDTQYF.

As to this clonotype: Possible read error: a much larger clone is one base away. CDR3 loop: CASSVGSVSGNIIYF. The CDR3 coding sequence is TGTGCCAGCAGCGTAGGATCGGTAAGCGGAAACATCATATATTTT. V gene TRBV9 combines with J gene TRBJ1-3; D remains unclear. In germline, CDR1 is SGDLS, CDR2 YYNGEE. This CDR3 is built from 15 residues.

This clonotype was counted at least ten times. The chain is built from TRBV7-6 and TRBJ2-1; TRBD2 agrees at 13 bases. Germline CDR1 SGHVS, CDR2 FNYEAQ. The length of the CDR3 is 16 residues. Trimming at V came to 5 bases and at J to 10 bases, leaving 11 bases not matched to a gene. The CDR3 loop is CASSPGTSGAKSEQFF. CDR3 DNA: TGTGCCAGCAGCCCAGGGACTAGCGGGGCCAAGTCGGAGCAGTTCTTC.

This clonotype was detected ten times or more. This chain joins TRBV5-1 and TRBJ1-6, with D possibly matching TRBD1 (5 bases). Trimming pared 3 bases from V and 8 bases from J, leaving 18 bases between. The CDR3 has 16 residues. Germline CDR1 and CDR2: SGHRS and YFSETQ. The CDR3 bases are TGCGCCAGCAGCTGGGGACCCTTAGGGACGGATTCACCCCTCCACTTT. It translates to CASSWGPLGTDSPLHF.

At least ten counts were recorded for this clonotype. The V call is TRBV12-3 or TRBV12-4, the J call TRBJ2-2, with 7 nucleotides matching TRBD2. V gave up 5 bases and J gave up 4 bases; unmatched junction bases: 1. This CDR3 contains 13 residues. The CDR3 coding sequence is TGTGCCAGCAGTGGGAGGGGCACCGGGGAGCTGTTTTTT. Translating gives CASSGRGTGELFF.

Ten or more counts support this clonotype. This chain uses TRBV7-8 with TRBJ2-7, with 16 nucleotides matching TRBD2. CDR3 length: 18 residues. CDR1 is SGHVS and CDR2 is FQNEAQ in the germline V gene. Trimming took 5 bases from V and 6 from J; bases not matched to a gene: 13. The CDR3 sequence: CASSQVTGTSGGAREQYF. The DNA of the CDR3 is TGTGCCAGCAGCCAAGTCACCGGGACTAGCGGGGGGGCCCGCGAGCAGTACTTC. Variable domain in full (rest from reference TRBV7-8 and TRBJ2-7): GAGVSQSPRYKVAKRGQDVALRCDPISGHVSLFWYQQALGQGPEFLTYFQNEAQLDKSGLPSDRFFAERPEGSVSTLKIQRTQQEDSAVYLCASSQVTGTSGGAREQYFGPGTRLTVT.

The chain couples TRBV6-5 to TRBJ1-2, with D perhaps TRBD1 (5 bases). Germline-derived CDR1 and CDR2 are MNHEY and SVGAGI. The CDR3 has 14 amino acids. Deletions cut 2 bases from V and 3 bases from J, with 10 bases between. The CDR3 DNA reads TGTGCCAGCAGTTACGAGGGACGAGACTATGGCTACACCTTC. Protein: CASSYEGRDYGYTF.

This clonotype was counted many times. The genes are TRBV20-1 and TRBJ2-1; TRBD1 might be the D (5 bases). Germline V CDR1 and CDR2: DFQATT, SNEGSKA (reference sequence). V lost 4 bases and J lost 2, with 15 bases in between. CDR3 length equals 15 residues. CDR3 amino acids: CSATKLGDTYNEQFF. The CDR3 nucleotides read TGCAGTGCTACCAAATTAGGGGATACCTACAATGAGCAGTTCTTC.

This clonotype was seen more than once but under ten times. This rearrangement joins TRBV7-9 to TRBJ1-1; no definite D call. This CDR3 region has 13 residues. Looked up from germline, CDR1 is SEHNR and CDR2 is FQNEAQ (reference sequence). V was clipped by 6 bases and J by 4 bases, with 12 bases between them. The CDR3 sequence is CASRSTLSTEAFF. CDR3 nucleotide sequence: TGTGCCAGCAGATCGACCTTGAGCACTGAAGCTTTCTTT.

This clonotype was observed many times. The J gene is TRBJ1-1, the V gene TRBV6-5; a weak D match, TRBD1 (6 bases). V dropped 6 bases and J dropped 5 bases, with 16 bases sitting between them. CDR1 is MNHEY, CDR2 SVGAGI, per germline. The CDR3 totals 14 residues. Here the CDR3 DNA reads TGTGCCAGCAGGGTTCAGGGGCCAAGAACTGAAGCTTTCTTT. Amino acids: CASRVQGPRTEAFF.

This clonotype was observed many times. The chain carries TRBV20-1 and TRBJ1-3; D unclear. Germline V gene data show CDR1 as DFQATT and CDR2 as SNEGSKA (reference sequence). The CDR3 has 14 amino acids. The V end lost 5 bases, the J end lost 2 bases, and 13 bases lay between the germline ends. The CDR3: CSAHNTGTGNTIYF. The CDR3 bases are TGCAGTGCTCATAACACGGGAACTGGAAACACCATATATTTT.

In this sample, this clonotype turned up many times. The gene calls are TRBV7-2 and TRBJ1-4; D gene uncertain. Germline V gene data show CDR1 as SGHTA and CDR2 as FQGNSA. The CDR3 contains 13 residues. With 5 bases removed from V and 0 bases from J, the gap between germline ends came to 4 bases. The DNA of the CDR3 is TGTGCCAGCAGCACCGCAACTAATGAAAAACTGTTTTTT. Protein product: CASSTATNEKLFF.

Many counts were recorded for this clonotype. The chain links TRBV20-1 to TRBJ2-3; TRBD2 agrees at 7 bases. This CDR3 is 16 amino acids long. Germline-derived CDR1 and CDR2 are DFQATT and SNEGSKA (reference sequence). V shed 3 bases and J 3 bases; nucleotides not matched to a gene: 12. This CDR3 is CSASWSGGRSTDTQYF. The CDR3 DNA sequence: TGCAGTGCTAGTTGGTCCGGGGGGAGGAGTACAGATACGCAGTATTTT.

There are many counts of this clonotype. As DNA, the CDR3 is TGTGCCAGCAGCTTAGGATCCCAAAACTATGGCTACACCTTC. Translation gives CASSLGSQNYGYTF. The V call is TRBV7-2, the J call TRBJ1-2, with D unresolved. This CDR3 comprises 14 residues. Trimming left V 1 base short and J 2 bases short, with 8 bases between. CDR1 and CDR2 from the germline V gene are SGHTA and FQGNSA.

V gene TRBV15 combines with J gene TRBJ2-5; D is unresolved. Trimming pared 3 bases from V and 4 bases from J, leaving 12 bases between. There are 14 residues in the CDR3. From germline, CDR1 is LNHNV and CDR2 YYDKDF (reference sequence). CDR3 amino acids: CATSREESRETQYF. Here the CDR3 DNA reads TGTGCCACCAGCAGGGAAGAGAGCAGAGAGACCCAGTACTTC.

This clonotype was recorded at least ten times. The J gene is TRBJ2-7, the V gene TRBV10-3; D is uncertain. Germline lookup yields CDR1 ENHRY and CDR2 SYGVKD. The CDR3 extends over 11 amino acids. Trimming pared 5 bases from V and 4 bases from J, leaving 6 bases between. The CDR3 coding sequence is TGTGCCATCAGTTCTGGTTACGAGCAGTACTTC. Translation: CAISSGYEQYF.

At least ten counts were recorded for this clonotype. The chain recombines TRBV6-6 with TRBJ2-5; D gene ambiguous. CDR3 length equals 14 residues. Trimming took 8 bases from V and 3 from J, leaving 16 bases between them. CDR1 is MNHNY and CDR2 is SVGAGI in the germline V gene (reference sequence). CDR3 nucleotide sequence: TGTGCCAGCCTGAACATGGCAGAAAAAGAGACCCAGTACTTC. Translated: CASLNMAEKETQYF.

The CDR3 DNA follows: TGCAGTGCAACGACTAGCGGGGACACAGATACGCAGTATTTT. As protein: CSATTSGDTDTQYF. The chain is built from TRBV20-1 and TRBJ2-3; TRBD2 matches at 11 bases. The CDR3 covers 14 residues. The germline CDR1 and CDR2 sequences are DFQATT and SNEGSKA (reference sequence). V lost 6 bases, J lost 2 bases, and 4 bases stayed unmatched.

This clonotype has a count of ten or more. This chain connects TRBV29-1 to TRBJ2-2; a possible D gene is TRBD1 (6 bases). The V end lost 5 bases, the J end lost 6 bases, and 13 bases lay between the germline ends. This CDR3 region has 13 residues. CDR1 and CDR2 (germline): SQVTM, ANQGSEA. The CDR3 loop reads CSVIQGIAGELFF. CDR3 bases: TGCAGCGTTATACAGGGTATCGCCGGGGAGCTGTTTTTT.

This clonotype was seen many times. V gene TRBV20-1 combines with J gene TRBJ2-7, with 8 bases aligning to TRBD1. Germline trimming cut 2 bases from V and 2 bases from J; bases unmatched to any gene: 5. Germline values: CDR1 DFQATT, CDR2 SNEGSKA (reference sequence). The CDR3 runs 14 residues. This chain's CDR3 is CSARFPGQAYEQYF. The CDR3 DNA sequence: TGCAGTGCTAGATTCCCGGGACAGGCCTACGAGCAGTACTTC.

The table lists this clonotype with a few counts. One end of the junction is discordant with germline, which a read error may explain. This rearrangement joins TRBV2 to TRBJ1-6; D unresolved. The CDR3 extends over 13 amino acids. Germline CDR1 SNHLY, CDR2 FYNNEI. The CDR3 DNA is TGTGCCAGCAGTGAATTTAGAGATTCAACCCTCAACTTT. It specifies CASSEFRDSTLNF.

In this sample, this clonotype turned up many times. The rearrangement joins TRBV3-1 to TRBJ1-1; TRBD1 is a possible D gene (5 bases). The germline V gene encodes CDR1 LGHDT and CDR2 YNNKEL (reference sequence). The CDR3 runs 13 residues. The V end was cut by 5 bases, the J end by 3 bases, with 10 bases between. CDR3 nucleotides: TGTGCCAGCAGCTACGGGGGGGACACTGAAGCTTTCTTT. Residues: CASSYGGDTEAFF.

This clonotype was seen a handful of times. A much bigger clone sits one base away, suggesting this may be a read error. The chain couples TRBV9 to TRBJ2-4, with 12 bases fitting TRBD2. Germline values: CDR1 SGDLS, CDR2 YYNGEE. The trim removed 3 bases at V and 7 bases at J, leaving 8 bases unmatched. The CDR3 extends over 16 amino acids. Written as DNA, the CDR3 is TGTGCCAGCAGCGCACCTAGCGGGGGGGACCGGAACATTCAGTACTTC. As protein: CASSAPSGGDRNIQYF.

Ten or more counts support this clonotype. The J gene is TRBJ1-1, the V gene TRBV20-1; D is unresolved. Trimming cost V 6 bases and J 0 bases, with 8 bases left between them. Germline V lookup: CDR1 DFQATT, CDR2 SNEGSKA (reference sequence). The CDR3 is made up of 12 amino acids. The CDR3 sequence: CSAYQMNTEAFF. Here the CDR3 DNA reads TGCAGTGCCTACCAAATGAACACTGAAGCTTTCTTT.

The rearrangement links TRBV11-3 to TRBJ2-3; TRBD2 matches at 12 bases. The ends lost 5 bases at V and 2 bases at J; junction bases unmatched: 5. From germline, CDR1 is SGHNT and CDR2 YENEEA. The CDR3 is 16 residues long. As DNA, the CDR3 is TGTGCCAGCAGCGGGGGACTAGCGGGTAACACAGATACGCAGTATTTT. Residues: CASSGGLAGNTDTQYF.

This clonotype was detected ten times or more. The V and J genes are TRBV7-2 and TRBJ2-7; the D is unclear. With 6 bases removed from V and 3 bases from J, the gap between germline ends came to 9 bases. CDR1 and CDR2 from the germline V gene are SGHTA and FQGNSA. The CDR3 spans 12 residues. The CDR3 spells CASRQESYEQYF. The CDR3 DNA reads as TGTGCCAGCAGGCAGGAGAGCTACGAGCAGTACTTC.